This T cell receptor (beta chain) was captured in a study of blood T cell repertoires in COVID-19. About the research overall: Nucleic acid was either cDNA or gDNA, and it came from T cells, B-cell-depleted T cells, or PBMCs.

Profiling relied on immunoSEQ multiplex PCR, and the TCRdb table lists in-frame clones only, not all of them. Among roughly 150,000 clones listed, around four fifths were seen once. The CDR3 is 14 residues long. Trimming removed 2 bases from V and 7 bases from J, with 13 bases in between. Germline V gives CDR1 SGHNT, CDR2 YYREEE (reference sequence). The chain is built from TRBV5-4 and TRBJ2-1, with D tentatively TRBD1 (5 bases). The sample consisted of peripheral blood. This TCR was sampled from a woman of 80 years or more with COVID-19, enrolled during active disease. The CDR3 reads CASSFKGARNEQFF. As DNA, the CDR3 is TGTGCCAGCAGCTTTAAAGGGGCAAGGAATGAGCAGTTCTTC.